What follows is one T cell receptor beta chain and its context. Its antigen is not identified. The CDR3 is made up of 14 amino acids. The germline CDR1 and CDR2 sequences are MGHRA and YSYEKL. V lost 2 bases and J lost 7, with 12 bases in between. The sample originates from a study of T cell repertoires in cytomegalovirus infection. Overall study: CMV epitopes, recently identified HLA-C-restricted and well-studied HLA-B-restricted, were used. From public TCR beta signatures came an indication of both CMV infection and matching HLA type. Findings of the study overall: Carriage of CMV together with the relevant HLA was identifiable through cumulative public TCR beta family frequency. HLA-C-restricted TCR beta clonotypes specific for CMV led the ex vivo response.

MiXCR was run by TCRdb on the reads, yielding one entry per CDR3 protein. The profile covers about 89,000 distinct CDR3 sequences, with 25% to 30% appearing a single time and over 60% taken by the ten largest. The source was CD8+ T cells from cultured PBMCs, collected from culture after CMV antigen stimulation. This chain joins TRBV4-1 and TRBJ2-1; D is possibly TRBD1 (5 bases). The TCR comes from a human donor in good health (CMV status not recorded). Some clones in this sample may be carry-over from other donors' samples. CDR3 bases: TGCGCCAGCAGCCAAATAGAGACAGATAATGAGCAGTTCTTC. Its translation: CASSQIETDNEQFF.